This TCR beta chain is drawn from a study of T-cell memory formation after mild COVID-19. Study-wide background: Clustering of TCRs was largely donor specific. Whole-study findings and limits: Chiefly within CM and EM were the contracting CD4+ clones; CD8+ ones were within EMRA. Later expanders leaned CD4+, whereas day 15 to 85 contracting clones were balanced CD4/CD8. The appearance of some responding clones in pre-infection memory suggested that cross-reactive memory joined.

At least ten counts were recorded for this clonotype. Its antigen remains unidentified. This CDR3 comprises 14 residues. The germline V gene has CDR1 SGHDT and CDR2 YYEEEE. The V and J ends lost 4 bases and 4 bases respectively, with 14 bases between them. TCRdb itself ran the 5' RACE reads through MiXCR, one entry per CDR3 protein. Of tens of thousands of distinct CDR3 sequences listed, approximately 16% are singletons. What was sequenced was PBMCs or a T cell subset sorted from them (not recorded which). This chain links TRBV5-6 with TRBJ1-2; no definite D call. The clonotype comes from an adult who had mild COVID-19 (a few samples of this study predate the infection). Cell type and time point are not known. The CDR3 loop is CASSPGNGPYGYTF. The CDR3 DNA sequence: TGTGCCAGCAGCCCGGGGAATGGACCCTATGGCTACACCTTC.